This entry describes one TCR beta chain. TCRdb passed the RT-PCR reads through MiXCR, listing each CDR3 protein once. The table lists about 680,000 distinct CDR3 sequences, over 12% of them singletons. The TCR was taken from a female donor in good health, serving as a healthy control. Material: memory CD4+ T cells from blood.

CDR3 DNA sequence: TGTGCCAGCTCCTCCCCGGGGGAAGTAAGCGAAAAACTGTTTTTT. Its protein product is CASSSPGEVSEKLFF. This chain uses TRBV28 with TRBJ1-4, with D possibly being TRBD1 (5 bases). This CDR3 has 15 residues. The germline V gene encodes CDR1 MDHEN and CDR2 SYDVKM. Trimming stripped 8 bases from V and 8 bases from J, with 21 bases between.